This TCR beta chain was sequenced in a study of cytomegalovirus exposure and HLA in healthy donors. The PCR had 60 Vbeta and 13 Jbeta primers. Some clones are missing from TCRdb's copy, which holds only in-frame ones; the method was immunoSEQ multiplex PCR. The sample lists more than 95,000 clones, 65% to 80% occurring once. The sequence came from a woman in her sixties or seventies in good health and CMV-seropositive. Input material: PBMCs.

Written as DNA, the CDR3 is TGTGCCAGCAGCAACCTGAGGACTAGCGGGGGTTTTTACAATGAGCAGTTCTTC. Translating it yields CASSNLRTSGGFYNEQFF. The chain carries TRBV7-6 and TRBJ2-1, with 13 bases that match TRBD2. CDR3 length: 18 amino acids. CDR1 and CDR2 from the germline V gene are SGHVS and FNYEAQ. Trimming cost V 5 bases and J 4 bases; bases outside gene matches: 11.